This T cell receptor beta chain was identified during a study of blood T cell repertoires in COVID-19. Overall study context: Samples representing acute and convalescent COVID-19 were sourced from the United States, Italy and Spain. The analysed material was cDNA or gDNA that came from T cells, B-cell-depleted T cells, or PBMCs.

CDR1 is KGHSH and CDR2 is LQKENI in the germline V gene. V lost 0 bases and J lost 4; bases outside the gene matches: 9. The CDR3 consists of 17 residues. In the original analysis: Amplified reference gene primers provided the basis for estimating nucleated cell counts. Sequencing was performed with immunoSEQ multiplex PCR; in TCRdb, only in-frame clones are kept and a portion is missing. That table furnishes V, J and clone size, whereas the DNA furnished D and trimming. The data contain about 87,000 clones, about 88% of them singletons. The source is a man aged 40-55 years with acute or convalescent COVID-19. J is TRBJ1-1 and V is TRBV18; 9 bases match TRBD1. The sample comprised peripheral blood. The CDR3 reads CASSPPGTGLGSTEAFF. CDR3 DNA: TGTGCCAGCTCACCACCGGGGACAGGGCTTGGGAGCACTGAAGCTTTCTTT. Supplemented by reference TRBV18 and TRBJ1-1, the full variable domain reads NAGVMQNPRHLVRRRGQEARLRCSPMKGHSHVYWYRQLPEEGLKFMVYLQKENIIDESGMPKERFSAEFPKEGPSILRIQQVVRGDSAAYFCASSPPGTGLGSTEAFFGQGTRLTVV.